Here is one TCR beta chain with its context. Its antigen is unknown. No qualities accompany the bases; no much larger clone lies one base away. Collaborating institutions collected whole blood in K2EDTA tubes following their own protocols. For TCRbeta analysis, collaborators shipped samples as frozen whole blood, isolated PBMCs, or DNA extracted from either of those sample types. The sample belongs to a study of blood T cell repertoires in COVID-19 (dated by TCRdb to about 2020). Regarding the research as a whole: Samples from collaborators originated in the United States, Italy and Spain and spanned both the acute and convalescent phases of COVID-19. The repertoires were made available in a free public database intended to serve as a resource for research on the immune response to SARS-CoV-2. Where available, HLA class I and class II types were taken from metadata supplied by the sample provider and were not determined by assay-based typing. The samples were drawn from the first 160 participants of the ongoing ImmuneRACE study and from under 1,500 subjects provided by 6 global collaborators. The prospective study material was composed of cDNA or gDNA derived from T cells, B-cell-depleted T cells, or PBMCs. A de-identified subject ID, COVID-19 status, age in years and sex were almost always included in the sample metadata. Subjects who had been exposed to COVID-19, were actively infected with it, or had recovered from it provided the deeply sampled blood TCRbeta repertoires that made up the dataset.

TCRbeta CDR3 regions were amplified from genomic DNA by means of the immunoSEQ Assay, a bias-controlled multiplex PCR. Under the source paper's analysis protocol: The number of nucleated cells in each sample was estimated by amplification of reference gene primers within the assay. Sequence reads were collapsed and filtered to measure the absolute abundance of every unique TCRbeta CDR3 rearrangement. Productive Simpson clonality was computed per sample as the square root of Simpson's diversity index over productive rearrangements. This immuneACCESS table, as held by TCRdb, lists in-frame sequences with V and J called but not all clones. Of the missing ones, under half trace to an unresolved V gene in checked studies; the others have no known cause. V, J and clone size were drawn from that table, and D and trimming were deduced from the DNA. Present in this sample are 200,000 to 300,000 clones, roughly 84% of which were seen just once. The ten biggest clones cover 4.2% of the sample.

According to the germline V gene, CDR1 reads SQVTM and CDR2 reads ANQGSEA. Germline trimming amounts to 5 bases on V and 2 bases on J, with 6 as the count of junction bases outside the gene matches. The CDR3 runs 14 residues from the cysteine to the phenylalanine. The only DNA kept is the CDR3, 42 bases in frame from the first base. What the research found in general, with its limitations: Clinical and demographic metadata were provided uncurated, with the amount varying by source and participant.

The sequenced sample was peripheral blood. The TCR originated in a man aged 60 to 69 with acute or convalescent COVID-19. The chain is assembled from TRBV29-1 and TRBJ2-7; TRBD1 matches 10 bases in the middle. This receptor carries the CDR3 CSVKGQGGTYEQYF. The DNA sequence follows: TGCAGCGTTAAAGGACAGGGGGGAACCTACGAGCAGTACTTC.